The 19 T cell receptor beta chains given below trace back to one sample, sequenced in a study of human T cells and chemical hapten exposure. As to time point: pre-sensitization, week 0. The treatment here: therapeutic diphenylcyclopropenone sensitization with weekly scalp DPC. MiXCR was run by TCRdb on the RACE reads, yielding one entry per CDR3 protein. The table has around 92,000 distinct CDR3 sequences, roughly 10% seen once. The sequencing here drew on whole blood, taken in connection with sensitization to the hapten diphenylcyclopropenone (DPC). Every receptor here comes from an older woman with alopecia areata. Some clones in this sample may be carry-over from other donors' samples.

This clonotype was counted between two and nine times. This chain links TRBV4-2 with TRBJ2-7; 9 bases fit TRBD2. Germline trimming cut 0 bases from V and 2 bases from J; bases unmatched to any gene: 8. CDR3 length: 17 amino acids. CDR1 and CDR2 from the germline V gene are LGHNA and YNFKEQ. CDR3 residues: CASSQDLAGVKAYEQYF. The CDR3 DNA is TGTGCCAGCAGCCAAGATTTAGCGGGGGTGAAAGCCTACGAGCAGTACTTC.

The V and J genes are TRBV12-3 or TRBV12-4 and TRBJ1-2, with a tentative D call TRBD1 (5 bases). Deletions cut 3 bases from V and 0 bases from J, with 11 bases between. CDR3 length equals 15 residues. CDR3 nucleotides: TGTGCCAGCAGTTTTGGTTGGGGCCCTAACTATGGCTACACCTTC. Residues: CASSFGWGPNYGYTF.

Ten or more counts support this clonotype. The CDR3 DNA follows: TGTGCCAGCAGTTCGGGGACTAGCGGAAACCAAGAGACCCAGTACTTC. This codes for CASSSGTSGNQETQYF. The chain employs TRBV12-3 or TRBV12-4 and TRBJ2-5; 11 nucleotides agree with TRBD2. V was clipped by 4 bases and J by 0 bases; unmatched bases: 4. The CDR3 extends over 16 amino acids.

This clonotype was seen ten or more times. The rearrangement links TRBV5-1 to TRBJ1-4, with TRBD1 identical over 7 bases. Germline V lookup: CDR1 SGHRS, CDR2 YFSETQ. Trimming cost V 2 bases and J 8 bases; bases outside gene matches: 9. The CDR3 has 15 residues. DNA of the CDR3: TGCGCCAGCAGCTTACGGACAGGCAACGGGGAAAAACTGTTTTTT. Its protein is CASSLRTGNGEKLFF.

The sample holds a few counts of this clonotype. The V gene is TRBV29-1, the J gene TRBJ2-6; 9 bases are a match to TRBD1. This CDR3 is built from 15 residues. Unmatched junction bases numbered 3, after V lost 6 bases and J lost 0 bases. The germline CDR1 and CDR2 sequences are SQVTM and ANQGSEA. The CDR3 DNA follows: TGCAGCGTCGGACAGGGGCACTCTGGGGCCAACGTCCTGACTTTC. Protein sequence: CSVGQGHSGANVLTF.

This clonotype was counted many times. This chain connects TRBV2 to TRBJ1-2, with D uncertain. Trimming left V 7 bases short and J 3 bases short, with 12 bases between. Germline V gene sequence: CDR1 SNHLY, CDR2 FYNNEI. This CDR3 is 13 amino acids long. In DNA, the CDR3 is TGTGCCAGCAATCCCGCAGGCCACTATGGCTACACCTTC. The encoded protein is CASNPAGHYGYTF.

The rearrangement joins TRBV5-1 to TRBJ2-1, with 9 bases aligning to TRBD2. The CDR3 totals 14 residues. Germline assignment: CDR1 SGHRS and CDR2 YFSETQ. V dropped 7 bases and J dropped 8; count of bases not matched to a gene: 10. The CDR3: CASFSGGANYEQFF. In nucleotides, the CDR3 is TGCGCCAGCTTTAGCGGGGGTGCAAACTATGAGCAGTTCTTC.

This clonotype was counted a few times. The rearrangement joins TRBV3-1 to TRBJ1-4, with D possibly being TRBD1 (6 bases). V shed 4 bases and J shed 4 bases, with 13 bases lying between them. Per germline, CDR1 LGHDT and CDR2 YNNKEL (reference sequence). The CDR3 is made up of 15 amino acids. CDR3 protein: CASSLQGSFNEKLFF. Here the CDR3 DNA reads TGTGCCAGCAGCCTCCAGGGGTCCTTTAATGAAAAACTGTTTTTT.

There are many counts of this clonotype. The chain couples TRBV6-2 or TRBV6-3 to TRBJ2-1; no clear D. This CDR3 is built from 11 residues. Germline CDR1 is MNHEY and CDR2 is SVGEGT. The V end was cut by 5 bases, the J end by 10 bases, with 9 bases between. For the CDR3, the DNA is TGTGCCAGCAGTAATCGACACGAGCAGTTCTTC. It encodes CASSNRHEQFF.

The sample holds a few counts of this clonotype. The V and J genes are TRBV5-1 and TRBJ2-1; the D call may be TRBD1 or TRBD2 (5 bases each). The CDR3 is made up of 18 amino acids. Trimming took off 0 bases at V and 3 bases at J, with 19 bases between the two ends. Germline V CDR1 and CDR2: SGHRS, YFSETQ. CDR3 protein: CASSLVRDGLGFYNEQFF. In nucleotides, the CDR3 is TGCGCCAGCAGCTTGGTTCGGGACGGGTTGGGTTTCTACAATGAGCAGTTCTTC.

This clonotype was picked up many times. CDR3 sequence reads: CASSPGYVPGWSGNTIYF. CDR3 nucleotides: TGTGCCAGCAGTCCCGGATACGTCCCGGGGTGGTCTGGAAACACCATATATTTT. This rearrangement joins TRBV6-5 to TRBJ1-3; D unclear. Trimming took off 5 bases at V and 1 base at J, with 21 bases between the two ends. Per the germline V gene, CDR1 is MNHEY and CDR2 is SVGAGI. This CDR3 spans 18 amino acids.

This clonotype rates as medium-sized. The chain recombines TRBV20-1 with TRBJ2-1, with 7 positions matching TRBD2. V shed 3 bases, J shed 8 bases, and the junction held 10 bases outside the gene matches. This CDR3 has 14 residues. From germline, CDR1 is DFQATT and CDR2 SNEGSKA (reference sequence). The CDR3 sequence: CSARGGGADHEQFF. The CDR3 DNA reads TGCAGTGCTAGGGGCGGGGGAGCCGACCATGAGCAGTTCTTC.

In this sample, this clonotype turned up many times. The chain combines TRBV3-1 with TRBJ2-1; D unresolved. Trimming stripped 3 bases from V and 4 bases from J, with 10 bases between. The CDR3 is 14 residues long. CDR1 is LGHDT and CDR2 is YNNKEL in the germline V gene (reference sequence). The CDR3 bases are TGTGCCAGCAGCCACTCTAACTTGTACAATGAGCAGTTCTTC. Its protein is CASSHSNLYNEQFF.

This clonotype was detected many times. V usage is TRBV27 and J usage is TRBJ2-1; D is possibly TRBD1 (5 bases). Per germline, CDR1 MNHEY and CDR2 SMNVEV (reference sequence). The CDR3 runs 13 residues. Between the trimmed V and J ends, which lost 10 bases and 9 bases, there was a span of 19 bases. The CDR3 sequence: CATSSGNVFEQFF. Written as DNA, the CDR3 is TGTGCCACCTCGTCAGGGAACGTCTTTGAGCAGTTCTTC.

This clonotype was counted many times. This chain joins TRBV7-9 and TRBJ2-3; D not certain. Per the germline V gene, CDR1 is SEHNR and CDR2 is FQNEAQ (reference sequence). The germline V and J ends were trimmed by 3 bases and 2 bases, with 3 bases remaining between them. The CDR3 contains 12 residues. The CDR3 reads CASSFVTDTQYF. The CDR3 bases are TGTGCCAGCAGCTTCGTCACAGATACGCAGTATTTT.

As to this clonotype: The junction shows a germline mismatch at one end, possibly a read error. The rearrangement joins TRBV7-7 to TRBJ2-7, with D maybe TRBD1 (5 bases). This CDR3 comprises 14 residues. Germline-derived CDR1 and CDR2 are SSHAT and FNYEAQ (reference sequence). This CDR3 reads CASSSATQDYEQYF. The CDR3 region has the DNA TGTGCTAGCAGTTCTGCTACACAGGACTACGAGCAGTACTTC.

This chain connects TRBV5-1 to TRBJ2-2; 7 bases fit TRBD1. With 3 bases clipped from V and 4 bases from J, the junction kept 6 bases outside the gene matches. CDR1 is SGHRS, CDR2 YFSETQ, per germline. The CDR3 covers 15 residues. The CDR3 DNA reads TGCGCCAGCAGCTCTATGACAGGGTTCACCGGGGAGCTGTTTTTT. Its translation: CASSSMTGFTGELFF.

CDR3 DNA sequence: TGCGCCAGCAGCGTAGGACGGATACCACCAACTAATGAAAAACTGTTTTTT. Translating gives CASSVGRIPPTNEKLFF. This chain joins TRBV5-1 and TRBJ1-4; no definite D call. Per germline, CDR1 SGHRS and CDR2 YFSETQ. V was trimmed by 4 bases and J by 0 bases, leaving 16 bases between them. This CDR3 spans 17 amino acids.

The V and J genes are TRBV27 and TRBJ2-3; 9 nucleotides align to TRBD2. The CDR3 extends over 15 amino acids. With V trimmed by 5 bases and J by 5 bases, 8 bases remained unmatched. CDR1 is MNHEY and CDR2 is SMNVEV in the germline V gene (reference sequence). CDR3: CASSMSAGGLDTQYF. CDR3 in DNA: TGTGCCAGCAGTATGTCTGCGGGGGGGCTAGATACGCAGTATTTT.